This T cell receptor beta chain emerged from a study of early T cells in non-severe SARS-CoV-2 infection (dated by TCRdb to 2020 to 2023). Background for the entire study: Because TCR sequencing was done on bulk RNA from unsorted whole blood, the alpha and beta chains could not be paired. Paper-wide results and their limitations: VDJdb matching was skewed toward anti-spike CD8 responses and likely underestimated virus-specific expansions, missing private and CD4 specificities.

A note on this clonotype: This clone's antigen is unknown. Base-call qualities are not available, and no considerably larger clone is one nucleotide away.

Library construction relied on 5' RACE. Sequencing was carried out with a NextSeq 500. Unique molecular identifiers were attached to individual cDNA molecules in the TCR library protocol so that sequencing error and PCR bias could be corrected. Both TCR alpha and beta chains were sequenced, and tight co-correlation was observed between alpha and beta sequence abundances in each sample. As for how the authors treated the data: Decombinator V4 was used to annotate TCR sequences for V gene, J gene and CDR3. TCRs were defined as expanded if a significant change between any two time points was detected under a Poisson model with p below 0.0001. TCR abundances were normalised to the total number of TCRs sequenced in each sample and reported as counts per million. TRAV1-2 paired with TRAJ12, TRAJ20 or TRAJ33 defined MAIT TCRs, while TRAV10 paired with TRAJ18 defined iNKT TCRs. A search of VDJdb, accessed on 1 November 2021, was run for TCRs annotated to CMV, EBV and SARS-CoV-2, with TCRs annotated for multiple antigens excluded. TCRdb cleaned the public reads at Q25 with fastp, built clones with MiXCR and kept in-frame beta chains. One record per CDR3 amino acid sequence lists the most common genes and DNA. TCRdb's processing, not the authors' own work, is the source of the V and J calls. Counted in this sample were some 76,000 distinct CDR3 sequences; about 16% of them appeared once. The top ten clones comprise 10% to 15% of the sample.

The CDR3 starts with the cysteine, ends with the phenylalanine, and has 14 residues. Only the CDR3 DNA is retained, 42 bases long and in frame from the first base. Via the germline V gene (reference sequence), CDR1 is DFQATT and CDR2 SNEGSKA. Relative to germline, V is 3 bases shorter and J is 5 bases shorter, with 17 bases between their ends. The study was a case-control design nested within a healthcare worker cohort in London, UK, with weekly nasopharyngeal swab PCR tests and blood sampling. Between 23 and 31 March 2020, the week of the UK lockdown, healthcare workers were enrolled and then followed up weekly for as long as 16 weeks.

The clonotype comes from an adult who was a healthcare worker with PCR-confirmed SARS-CoV-2 infection or an uninfected control (not recorded which). Sequenced: whole blood. The chain is made from TRBV20-1 and TRBJ2-7, and TRBD1 may be the D gene, going by 5 matching bases. The encoded CDR3 is CSARRSPRVDEQYF. Here is the DNA: TGCAGTGCTAGGAGGTCCCCCAGGGTTGACGAGCAGTACTTC.